This T cell receptor (beta chain) was obtained from a study of beta chain features in type 1 diabetes. The germline V and J ends were trimmed by 8 bases and 6 bases, with 17 bases remaining between them. Germline V CDR1 and CDR2: MDHEN, SYDVKM. The CDR3 is 13 amino acids. Reverse transcription of all isolated RNA meant that expressed TCRB transcripts were sequenced. Sequencing used immunoSEQ multiplex PCR; TCRdb keeps in-frame clones, though not all of them. Found here are 150,000 to 170,000 clones, about 9.4% of them singletons; the top ten hold more than 0.4%. Remarks on this clone: The antigen is unknown.

General study results and limits: In comparison with healthy donors, patients had naive, central memory and Treg TCRB repertoires that appeared more similar. Moderately but significantly shorter TCRB CDR3s were found in Type 1 diabetes patients in all four CD4+ subsets.

This sequence was found in a man aged 25-45 years with type 1 diabetes. The sequenced material came from central memory CD4+ T cells from blood. The V gene is TRBV28, the J gene TRBJ2-7; D perhaps matches TRBD2 (6 bases). CDR3 DNA sequence: TGTGCCAGCGGAGAGGGGAGGCCCTCCGAGCAGTACTTC. The encoded protein is CASGEGRPSEQYF.